Following are 23 T cell receptor beta chains from one sample sequenced in a study of shared clonotypes between healthy human individuals. Sequenced by immunoSEQ multiplex PCR; TCRdb stores in-frame clones only, minus some. The sample yields approximately 500,000 clones, 65% to 85% seen once. The material sequenced was PBMCs. The receptors originated from a woman between 40 and 50 years old in good health. Some clones in this sample may be carry-over from other donors' samples.

Notes on this clone: The likely explanation is a read error, given a far larger clone one base away. The CDR3 sequence: CASSKGGEEANTEAFF. The CDR3 DNA follows: TGTGCCAGCAGCAAAGGGGGGGAAGAGGCAAACACTGAAGCTTTCTTT. The rearrangement joins TRBV21-1 to TRBJ1-1. TRBV21-1 is annotated as a pseudogene. There are 16 residues in the CDR3.

The rearrangement joins TRBV18 to TRBJ1-1; maybe TRBD1 (6 bases). Trimming took 1 base from V and 1 from J, leaving 7 bases between them. This CDR3 region has 14 residues. Germline CDR1 and CDR2: KGHSH and LQKENI. The chain's CDR3 is CASSPQGENTEAFF. DNA for the CDR3: TGTGCCAGCTCACCACAGGGGGAGAACACTGAAGCTTTCTTT.

CDR3 sequence: CASSLALGRATGELFF. Written as DNA, the CDR3 is TGCGCCAGCAGCTTGGCTCTCGGGAGGGCTACCGGGGAGCTGTTTTTT. The rearrangement links TRBV5-1 to TRBJ2-2; 8 bases align to TRBD2. Unmatched junction bases numbered 6, after V lost 0 bases and J lost 5 bases. This CDR3 contains 16 residues. Germline V gene data show CDR1 as SGHRS and CDR2 as YFSETQ.

About this clone itself: A far larger clone differs by one base, so this is likely a read error. Other nucleotide sequences in the sample specify the same CDR3. V gene TRBV5-6 combines with J gene TRBJ1-1, with TRBD1 matching 9 bases. This CDR3 comprises 16 residues. In germline, CDR1 is SGHDT, CDR2 YYEEEE. The CDR3 sequence: CASSFVDRGRNTEAFF. The DNA of the CDR3 is TGTGCCAGCAGCTTTGTGGACAGGGGTAGGAACACTGAAGCCTTCTTT.

Concerning this clone itself: A read error is the likely source, as a far larger clone sits one nucleotide away. The J gene is TRBJ2-7, the V gene TRBV5-4, with 7 bases lining up with TRBD2. Germline CDR1 SGHNT, CDR2 YYREEE (reference sequence). V dropped 1 base and J dropped 2; count of bases not matched to a gene: 12. The length of the CDR3 is 17 residues. Here the CDR3 DNA reads TGTGCCAGCAGCTTGTGTGGCGTCGGGGGGAACCCCTACGAGCAGTACTTC. It yields the protein CASSLCGVGGNPYEQYF.

The V call is TRBV2, the J call TRBJ1-1; D is undetermined. V gave up 2 bases and J gave up 3 bases, with 10 bases separating them. Per the germline V gene, CDR1 is SNHLY and CDR2 is FYNNEI. This CDR3 comprises 14 residues. Here the CDR3 reads CASSEWTEDTEAFF. As DNA, the CDR3 is TGTGCCAGCAGTGAATGGACCGAAGACACTGAAGCTTTCTTT.

The rearrangement joins TRBV28 to TRBJ1-1; TRBD1 matches 8 bases. After removal of 5 bases from V and 4 bases from J, the junction contained 9 bases not matched to a gene. In germline, CDR1 is MDHEN, CDR2 SYDVKM. This CDR3 region has 15 residues. The CDR3 region has the DNA TGTGCCAGCAGTCCACCCCAGGGGGCACGCACTGAAGCTTTCTTT. Translating gives CASSPPQGARTEAFF.

The CDR3 loop reads CAWTQEGDSNQPQHF. DNA for the CDR3: TGTGCCTGGACCCAGGAGGGGGATAGCAATCAGCCCCAGCATTTT. The gene calls are TRBV30 and TRBJ1-5, with D possibly being TRBD1 (6 bases). V was trimmed by 4 bases and J by 0 bases, leaving 13 bases between them. The CDR3 extends over 15 amino acids. Germline V lookup: CDR1 GTSNPN, CDR2 SVGIG (reference sequence).

The chain joins TRBV28 to TRBJ1-4; perhaps TRBD1 as D (6 bases). Germline V gives CDR1 MDHEN, CDR2 SYDVKM. Trimming took off 6 bases at V and 0 bases at J, with 11 bases between the two ends. This CDR3 contains 15 residues. CDR3 coding DNA: TGTGCCAGCAGAAGTAGGGGGACAACTAATGAAAAACTGTTTTTT. It specifies CASRSRGTTNEKLFF. Complete variable domain (other parts from reference TRBV28 and TRBJ1-4): DVKVTQSSRYLVKRTGEKVFLECVQDMDHENMFWYRQDPGLGLRLIYFSYDVKMKEKGDIPEGYSVSREKKERFSLILESASTNQTSMYLCASRSRGTTNEKLFFGSGTQLSVL.

This chain connects TRBV11-2 to TRBJ2-5; 10 bases are a match to TRBD2. V shed 0 bases, J shed 5 bases, and the junction held 6 bases outside the gene matches. This CDR3 spans 16 amino acids. Germline V lookup: CDR1 SGHAT, CDR2 FQNNGV. The CDR3 protein is CASSLESGRARETQYF. The CDR3 nucleotides read TGTGCCAGCAGCTTAGAAAGCGGGAGGGCCAGGGAGACCCAGTACTTC.

Of note for this clone: This likely reflects a read error, since a far larger clone is one base away. The V call is TRBV28, the J call TRBJ2-7; either TRBD1 or TRBD2 may fit D (6 bases each). This CDR3 comprises 15 residues. Trimming stripped 7 bases from V and 3 bases from J, with 19 bases between. Germline values: CDR1 MDHEN, CDR2 SYDVKM. The CDR3 DNA sequence: TGTGCCAGCAAAGAAGGGGGGCAGGGTCTCTACGAGCAGTACTTC. Encoded protein: CASKEGGQGLYEQYF.

V and J are TRBV5-1 and TRBJ1-1, with a tentative D call TRBD1 (6 bases). Germline V gene data show CDR1 as SGHRS and CDR2 as YFSETQ. The germline V and J ends were trimmed by 4 bases and 11 bases, with 24 bases remaining between them. The CDR3 length is 15 residues. The CDR3 sequence: CASSRDPDSTRRAFF. Here the CDR3 DNA reads TGCGCCAGCAGCCGGGACCCGGACAGCACTCGTAGGGCTTTCTTT.

This clone was seen a few times. This sequence joins TRBV27 and TRBJ1-1; D ambiguous. The germline gives CDR1 MNHEY, CDR2 SMNVEV (reference sequence). Trimming shortened V by 4 bases and J by 1 base, and 13 bases separated the two germline ends. The CDR3 covers 15 residues. CDR3 protein: CASSSLGWGNTEAFF. For the CDR3, the DNA is TGTGCCAGCAGTTCCCTCGGCTGGGGGAACACTGAAGCTTTCTTT.

The chain links TRBV21-1 to TRBJ2-2; TRBD1, the table's D call, was not compared with the DNA. TRBV21-1 is designated a pseudogene. CDR3 length: 15 amino acids. CDR3 in amino acids: CASGLWPGCTGELFF. CDR3 nucleotide sequence: TGTGCCAGCGGCCTATGGCCAGGGTGCACCGGGGAGCTGTTTTTT.

Ten or more counts support this clone. DNA of the CDR3: TGCAGTGCTAGCGACAGGTTAGGCTACACCTTC. This translates into CSASDRLGYTF. The gene calls are TRBV20-1 and TRBJ1-2; a weak D match, TRBD1 (6 bases). The CDR3 length is 11 residues. Germline V gene lookup returns CDR1 DFQATT and CDR2 SNEGSKA (reference sequence). Trimming left V 3 bases short and J 8 bases short, with 10 bases between.

Ten or more counts support this clone. The same CDR3 can be traced to other DNA sequences in this sample. V usage is TRBV7-9 and J usage is TRBJ2-2, with 10 bases that match TRBD2. From germline, CDR1 is SEHNR and CDR2 FQNEAQ (reference sequence). Unmatched junction bases numbered 6, after V lost 4 bases and J lost 1 base. This CDR3 spans 17 amino acids. The CDR3 DNA reads as TGTGCCAGCAGCTCCACTCGGACTAGCGGGAACACCGGGGAGCTGTTTTTT. Residues: CASSSTRTSGNTGELFF.

This chain uses TRBV7-9 with TRBJ1-2; no reliable D call. V lost 0 bases, J lost 3 bases, and 8 bases lay in between. The CDR3 runs 14 residues. Germline assignment: CDR1 SEHNR and CDR2 FQNEAQ (reference sequence). Written as DNA, the CDR3 is TGTGCCAGCAGCTTAGCGGCGGGAGACTATGGCTACACCTTC. It is translated as CASSLAAGDYGYTF.

This clone was picked up a small number of times. Other DNA variants within this sample encode the same CDR3. The rearrangement uses TRBV18 and TRBJ2-5, with D unresolved. The CDR3 covers 12 residues. The V gene's germline CDR1 is KGHSH and CDR2 LQKENI. The ends were cut back, 2 bases at V and 4 bases at J, with 5 bases in the middle. CDR3: CASSPERETQYF. The CDR3 region has the DNA TGTGCCAGCTCACCAGAGAGAGAGACCCAGTACTTC.

The chain uses TRBV20-1 and TRBJ2-1; D not certain. Germline lookup yields CDR1 DFQATT and CDR2 SNEGSKA (reference sequence). The ends were cut back, 7 bases at V and 4 bases at J, with 5 bases in the middle. This CDR3 is built from 10 residues. The CDR3, as DNA: TGCAGTGGTCTGTACAATGAGCAGTTCTTC. This sequence encodes CSGLYNEQFF.

The chain recombines TRBV15 with TRBJ1-4; 10 bases agree with TRBD1. CDR1 is LNHNV and CDR2 is YYDKDF in the germline V gene (reference sequence). The CDR3 contains 15 residues. Trimming at V came to 3 bases and at J to 6 bases, leaving 4 bases not matched to a gene. In nucleotides, the CDR3 is TGTGCCACCAGCAGGACAGGGGGCCGGGATGAAAAACTGTTTTTT. It is translated as CATSRTGGRDEKLFF.

This sequence joins TRBV5-6 and TRBJ2-1, with 8 nucleotides matching TRBD2. This CDR3 has 16 residues. Per the germline V gene, CDR1 is SGHDT and CDR2 is YYEEEE. V dropped 4 bases and J dropped 0; count of bases not matched to a gene: 6. CDR3 coding DNA: TGTGCCAGCAGCCCTCACAGCGGGAGCTCCTACAATGAGCAGTTCTTC. It codes for CASSPHSGSSYNEQFF.

The rearrangement joins TRBV30 to TRBJ2-3; the match to TRBD1 covers 8 bases. Germline V gene lookup returns CDR1 GTSNPN and CDR2 SVGIG (reference sequence). The V gene end was trimmed by 2 bases and the J gene end by 1 base; junction bases not matched to a gene: 2. This CDR3 spans 14 amino acids. CDR3 in amino acids: CAWSQGARTDTQYF. The CDR3 DNA follows: TGTGCCTGGAGTCAGGGGGCGCGCACAGATACGCAGTATTTT.

The table lists this clone with a few counts. V gene TRBV9 combines with J gene TRBJ1-2; D is possibly TRBD1 (5 bases). Looked up from germline, CDR1 is SGDLS and CDR2 is YYNGEE. CDR3 length: 15 amino acids. V lost 4 bases and J lost 1, with 14 bases in between. CDR3 sequence reads: CASSRDGTINYGYTF. The CDR3 DNA reads as TGTGCCAGCAGCCGGGACGGTACTATTAACTATGGCTACACCTTC.